The clone carrying this T cell receptor (beta chain) has just a few counts. The target antigen is unknown. Generation of TCR beta libraries employed quantitative 5'-RACE incorporating molecular barcodes. TCRdb re-derived calls from the 5' RACE reads in MiXCR, one entry per CDR3 protein. The data show about 440,000 distinct CDR3 sequences, with 15% to 20% seen just once and 1% held by the top ten. This entry comes from a study of CD8 T cells in ankylosing spondylitis. Study-wide results and caveats: Blood of patients with ankylosing spondylitis appeared to be characterized by a TCR beta motif of eight highly homologous variants. Relatively rare in peripheral blood, disease-linked clones were also CD8+.

The V gene's germline CDR1 is WSHSY and CDR2 SAAADI. This CDR3 spans 12 amino acids. The V end was cut by 0 bases, the J end by 6 bases, with 2 bases between. This receptor was obtained from a male donor with ankylosing spondylitis. Input material: blood, either unsorted or a sorted T cell fraction (not recorded which). The J gene is TRBJ2-2, the V gene TRBV10-2; D not resolved. As DNA, the CDR3 is TGCGCCAGCAGTGAGTCTCCCGGGGAGCTGTTTTTT. Protein: CASSESPGELFF.